The TCR beta chain under discussion was sequenced for a study of T cells in Graves' hyperthyroidism and ophthalmopathy. Whole-study results and caveats: Blood also held most thyroid clonotypes expanded beyond 0.001.

On this clonotype: Its matching antigen is unknown.

TCR beta CDR3 regions were amplified from RNA transcripts. An initial round of RT-PCR targeting the TCR CDR3 relied on the HTBI primer set. TCRdb analysed the multiplex PCR reads with MiXCR anew, one entry per CDR3 protein. The repertoire includes fewer than 450,000 distinct CDR3 sequences, 17% of them detected once, and approximately 33% sits in the top ten. V lost 10 bases, J lost 4 bases, and 7 bases stayed unmatched. Germline V gives CDR1 SNHLY, CDR2 FYNNEI. The CDR3 loop spans 13 amino acids. The receptor was isolated from a woman younger than 45 with Graves' hyperthyroidism that later progressed to Graves' ophthalmopathy. The sequencing input was blood. This chain connects TRBV2 to TRBJ2-3; TRBD1 aligns across 8 bases. CDR3 amino acids: CANPRGRADTQYF. Here the CDR3 DNA reads TGTGCCAACCCCAGGGGGCGTGCAGATACGCAGTATTTT.